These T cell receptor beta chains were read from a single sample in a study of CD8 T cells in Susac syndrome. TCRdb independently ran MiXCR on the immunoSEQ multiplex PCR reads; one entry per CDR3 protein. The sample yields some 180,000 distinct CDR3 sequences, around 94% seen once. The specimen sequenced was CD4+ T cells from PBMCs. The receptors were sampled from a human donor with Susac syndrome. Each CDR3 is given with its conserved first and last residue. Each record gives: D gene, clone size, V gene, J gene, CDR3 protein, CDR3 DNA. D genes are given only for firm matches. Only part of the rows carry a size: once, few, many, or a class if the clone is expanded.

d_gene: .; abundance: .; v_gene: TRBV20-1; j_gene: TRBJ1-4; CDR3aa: CSARVTGTNEKLFF; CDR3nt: TGCAGTGCTAGAGTGACAGGAACTAATGAAAAACTGTTTTTT
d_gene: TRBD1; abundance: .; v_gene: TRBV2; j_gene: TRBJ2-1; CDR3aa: CARSGTGVLYNEQFF; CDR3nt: TGTGCCAGATCCGGGACAGGGGTTCTATACAATGAGCAGTTCTTC
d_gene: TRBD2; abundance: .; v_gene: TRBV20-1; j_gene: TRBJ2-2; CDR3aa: CSARSSGGNTGELFF; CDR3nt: TGCAGTGCTAGATCCAGCGGGGGGAACACCGGGGAGCTGTTTTTT
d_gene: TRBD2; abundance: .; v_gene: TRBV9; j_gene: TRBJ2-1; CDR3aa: CASSVMGLAYNEQFF; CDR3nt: TGTGCCAGCAGCGTCATGGGACTAGCCTACAATGAGCAGTTCTTC
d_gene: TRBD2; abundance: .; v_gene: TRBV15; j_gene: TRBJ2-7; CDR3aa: CATRGSGRAYEQYF; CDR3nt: TGTGCCACCAGGGGCAGCGGGAGGGCCTACGAGCAGTACTTC
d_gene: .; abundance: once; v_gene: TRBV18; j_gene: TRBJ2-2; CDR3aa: CASSPGGTGELFF; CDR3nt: TGTGCCAGCTCACCAGGGGGAACCGGGGAGCTGTTTTTT
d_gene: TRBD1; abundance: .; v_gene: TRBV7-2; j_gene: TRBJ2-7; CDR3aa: CASSLEGGRSYEQYF; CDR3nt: TGTGCCAGCAGCTTAGAAGGGGGCCGCTCCTACGAGCAGTACTTC
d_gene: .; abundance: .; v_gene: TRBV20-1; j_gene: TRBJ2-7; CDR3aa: CSISSSQGTGRHEQYF; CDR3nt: TGCAGTATCTCCTCCTCACAGGGGACTGGCCGCCACGAGCAGTACTTC
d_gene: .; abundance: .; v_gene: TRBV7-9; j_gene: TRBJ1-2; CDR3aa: CASSLGADYGYTF; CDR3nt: TGTGCCAGCAGCTTAGGGGCTGACTATGGCTACACCTTC
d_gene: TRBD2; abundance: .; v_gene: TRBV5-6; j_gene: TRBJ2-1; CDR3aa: CASTAGLAGYNEQFF; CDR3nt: TGTGCCAGCACCGCGGGACTAGCGGGTTACAATGAGCAGTTCTTC
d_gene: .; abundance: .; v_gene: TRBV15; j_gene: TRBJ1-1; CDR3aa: CATSSGQPPDTEAFF; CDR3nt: TGTGCCACCAGCAGCGGACAACCCCCGGACACTGAAGCTTTCTTT
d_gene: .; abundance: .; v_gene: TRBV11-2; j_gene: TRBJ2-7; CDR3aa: CASSLGSRSWGEQYF; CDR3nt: TGTGCCAGCAGCTTAGGTAGCAGGTCGTGGGGCGAGCAGTACTTC